This TCR beta chain was recorded in a study of a mutant IDH1 vaccine in newly diagnosed glioma. Study in general: Averaging roughly 40 years of age, treated patients were about 60% male and approximately 40% female.

Regarding time point: baseline, week 1 (first vaccination visit). Treatment defined: pre-vaccination baseline after standard-of-care therapy. Donors had new IDH1-mutant astrocytomas of WHO grade 3 or 4 (ATRX-lost). This clone was recorded once. Its antigen remains unknown. Clones were sequenced by immunoSEQ multiplex PCR, and TCRdb holds only the in-frame ones, with some missing. The sample yields tens of thousands of clones, around 82% seen once. Whole-study findings and limits: Immune responses induced by the vaccine were seen in over 80% of patients, spanning multiple MHC alleles.

The sequencing here drew on PBMCs, taken from a glioma patient treated with radiotherapy, temozolomide or both. The origin of this receptor is a woman between 50 and 59 years old with glioma.

The CDR3 DNA is TGTGCCAGCAGTATTTTAGGGGCGGATGAAGCTTTCTTT. This gives the protein CASSILGADEAFF. The V and J genes are TRBV27 and TRBJ1-1, with a possible D match to TRBD1 (5 bases). The CDR3 totals 13 residues. Per the germline V gene, CDR1 is MNHEY and CDR2 is SMNVEV (reference sequence). Trimming took 5 bases from V and 7 from J, leaving 14 bases between them.